This T cell receptor beta chain is drawn from a study of cytomegalovirus exposure and HLA in healthy donors. CDR3 length equals 15 residues. V was clipped by 0 bases and J by 4 bases, with 12 bases between them. The germline V gene has CDR1 SGHDN and CDR2 FVKESK. Points on this clone: Antigen specificity is unknown.

PCR used 60 Vbeta primers and 13 Jbeta primers. TCRdb's copy holds only in-frame clones and misses some; the assay was immunoSEQ multiplex PCR. Of tens of thousands of clones listed, 84% are singletons. Study outcomes and limitations: Across HLA loci, a later analysis found differing TCR association rates, with DRB1 most and HLA-C fewest. An observed cluster of highly shared sequence variants was recorded as a likely sequencing artifact. Reports credit the classifier with highly specific, highly sensitive diagnosis of cytomegalovirus status.

This sequence originates from a man in his sixties or seventies in good health and CMV-seropositive. The sample taken for sequencing was PBMCs. V gene TRBV14 combines with J gene TRBJ1-1, with unresolved D. The CDR3 reads CASSQDEAAGTEAFF. CDR3 sequence (DNA): TGTGCCAGCAGCCAAGACGAGGCGGCCGGCACTGAAGCTTTCTTT.